The TCR beta chain described here comes from a study of CD8 T cells in ankylosing spondylitis. Whole-study findings and limits: Some of these motif variants have turned up before, in reports on reactive arthritis synovial fluid and blood. One TCR beta motif, made up of under ten highly homologous variants, appeared characteristic of ankylosing spondylitis blood.

Comment on this clonotype: Its antigen remains unidentified.

TCRdb ran MiXCR on the 5' RACE reads and lists one entry per CDR3 protein. The top ten clones hold 15% to 20% of a sample with about 390,000 distinct CDR3 sequences, around 20% of them seen once. The TCR originated in a male donor with ankylosing spondylitis. The sample was blood, either unsorted or a sorted T cell fraction (not recorded which).

The CDR3 sequence is CASSRSGQGNTEAFF. As DNA, the CDR3 is TGCGCCAGCAGCCGATCGGGACAGGGGAACACTGAAGCTTTCTTT. The chain carries TRBV4-1 and TRBJ1-1; 9 bases are a match to TRBD1. Germline V gives CDR1 MGHRA, CDR2 YSYEKL. V trimming: 4 bases; J trimming: 1 base; junction bases outside the gene matches: 4. CDR3 length: 15 amino acids.